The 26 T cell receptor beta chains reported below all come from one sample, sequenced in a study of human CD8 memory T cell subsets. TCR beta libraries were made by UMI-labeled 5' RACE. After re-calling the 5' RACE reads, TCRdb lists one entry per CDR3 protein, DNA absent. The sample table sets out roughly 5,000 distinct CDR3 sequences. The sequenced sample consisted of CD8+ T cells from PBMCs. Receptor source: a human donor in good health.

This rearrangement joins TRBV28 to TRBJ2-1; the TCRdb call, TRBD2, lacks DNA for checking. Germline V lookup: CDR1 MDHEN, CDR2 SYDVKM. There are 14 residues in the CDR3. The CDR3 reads CASSSTLASGEQFF.

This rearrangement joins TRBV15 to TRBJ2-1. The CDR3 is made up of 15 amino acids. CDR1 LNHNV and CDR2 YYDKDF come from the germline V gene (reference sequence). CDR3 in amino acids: CATSSEDGSYNEQFF.

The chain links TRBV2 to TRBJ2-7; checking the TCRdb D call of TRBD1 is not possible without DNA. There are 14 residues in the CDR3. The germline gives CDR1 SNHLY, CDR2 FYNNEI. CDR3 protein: CAGKESGQFSLQYF.

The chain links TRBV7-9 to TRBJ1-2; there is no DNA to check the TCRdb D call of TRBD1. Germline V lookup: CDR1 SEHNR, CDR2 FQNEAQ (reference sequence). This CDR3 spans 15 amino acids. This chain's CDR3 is CASSSTGQEFDGYTF. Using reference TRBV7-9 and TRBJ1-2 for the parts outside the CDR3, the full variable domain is DTGVSQNPRHKITKRGQNVTFRCDPISEHNRLYWYRQTLGQGPEFLTYFQNEAQLEKSRLLSDRFSAERPKGSFSTLEIQRTEQGDSAMYLCASSSTGQEFDGYTFGSGTRLTVV.

The CDR3 loop is CASKLGGIYSYNEQFF. The genes are TRBV10-2 and TRBJ2-1; the TCRdb D gene call, TRBD2, has no DNA to confirm it. The CDR3 has 16 amino acids. Germline lookup yields CDR1 WSHSY and CDR2 SAAADI.

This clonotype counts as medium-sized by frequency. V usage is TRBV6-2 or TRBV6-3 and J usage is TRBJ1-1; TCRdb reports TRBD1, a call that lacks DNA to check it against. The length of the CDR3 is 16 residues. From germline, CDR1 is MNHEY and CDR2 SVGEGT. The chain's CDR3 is CASRHTPGTGNTEAFF.

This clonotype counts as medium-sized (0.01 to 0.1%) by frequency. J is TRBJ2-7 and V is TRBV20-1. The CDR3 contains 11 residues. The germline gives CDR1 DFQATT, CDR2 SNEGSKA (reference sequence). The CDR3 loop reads CSAREDYEQYF.

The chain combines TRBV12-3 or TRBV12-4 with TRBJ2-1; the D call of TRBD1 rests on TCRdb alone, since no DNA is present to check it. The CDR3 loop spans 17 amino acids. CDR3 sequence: CASCGPGGRSSYNEQFF.

The CDR3: CASSLRTGSSSYEQYF. The chain couples TRBV11-3 to TRBJ2-7; TCRdb indicates TRBD1, and absent DNA this call remains unverified. CDR3 size: 16 residues. Germline loops: CDR1 SGHNT, CDR2 YENEEA.

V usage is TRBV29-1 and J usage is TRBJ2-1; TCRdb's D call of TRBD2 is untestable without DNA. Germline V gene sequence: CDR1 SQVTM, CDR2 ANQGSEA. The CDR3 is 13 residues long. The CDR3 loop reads CSVFGGWYNEQFF.

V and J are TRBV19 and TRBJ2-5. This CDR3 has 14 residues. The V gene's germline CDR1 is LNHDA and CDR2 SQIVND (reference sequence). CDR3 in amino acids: CASSIEGTLGTQYF.

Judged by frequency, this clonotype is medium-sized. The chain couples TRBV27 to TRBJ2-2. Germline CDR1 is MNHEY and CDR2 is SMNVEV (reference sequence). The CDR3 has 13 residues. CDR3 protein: CASSYGPTGELFF.

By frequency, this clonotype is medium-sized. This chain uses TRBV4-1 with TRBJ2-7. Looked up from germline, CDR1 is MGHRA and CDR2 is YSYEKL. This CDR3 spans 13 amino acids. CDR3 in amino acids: CASSYATDYEQYF.

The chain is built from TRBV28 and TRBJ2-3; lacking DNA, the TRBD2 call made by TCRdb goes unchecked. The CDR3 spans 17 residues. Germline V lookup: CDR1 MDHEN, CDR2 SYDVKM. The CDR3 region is CASSFSFAGGWADTQYF.

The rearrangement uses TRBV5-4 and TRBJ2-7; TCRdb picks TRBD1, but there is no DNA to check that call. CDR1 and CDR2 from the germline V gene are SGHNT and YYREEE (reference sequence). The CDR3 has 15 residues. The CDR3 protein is CASSLGRTGVDEQYF.

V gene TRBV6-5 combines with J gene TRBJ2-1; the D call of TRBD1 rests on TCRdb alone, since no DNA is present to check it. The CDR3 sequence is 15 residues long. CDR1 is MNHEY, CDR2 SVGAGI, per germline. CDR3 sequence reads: CASSRTGSLYNEQFF.

CDR3 protein: CSVEGGAGGELFF. This rearrangement joins TRBV29-1 to TRBJ2-2; TCRdb outputs TRBD1, but without DNA this stays unchecked. Per germline, CDR1 SQVTM and CDR2 ANQGSEA. The CDR3 covers 13 residues.

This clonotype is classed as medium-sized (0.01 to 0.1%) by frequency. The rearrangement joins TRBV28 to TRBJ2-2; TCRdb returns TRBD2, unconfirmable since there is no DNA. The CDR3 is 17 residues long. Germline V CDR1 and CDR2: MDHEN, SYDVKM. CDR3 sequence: CASSFKNGASVGGELFF.

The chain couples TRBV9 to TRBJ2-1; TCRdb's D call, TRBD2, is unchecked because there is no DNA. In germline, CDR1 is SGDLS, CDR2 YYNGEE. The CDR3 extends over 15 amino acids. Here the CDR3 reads CASSAVAGGQNEQFF.

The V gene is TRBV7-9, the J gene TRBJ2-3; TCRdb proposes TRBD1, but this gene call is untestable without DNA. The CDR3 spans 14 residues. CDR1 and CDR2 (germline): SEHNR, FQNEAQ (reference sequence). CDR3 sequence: CASSPQGFTDTQYF.

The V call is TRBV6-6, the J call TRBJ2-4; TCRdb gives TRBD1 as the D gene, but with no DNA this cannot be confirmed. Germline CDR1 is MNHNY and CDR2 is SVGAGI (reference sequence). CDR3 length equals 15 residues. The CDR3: CASRYTGERQNIQYF.

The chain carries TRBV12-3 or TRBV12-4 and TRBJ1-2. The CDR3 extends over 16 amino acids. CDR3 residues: CASSPSRQGPIDGYTF.

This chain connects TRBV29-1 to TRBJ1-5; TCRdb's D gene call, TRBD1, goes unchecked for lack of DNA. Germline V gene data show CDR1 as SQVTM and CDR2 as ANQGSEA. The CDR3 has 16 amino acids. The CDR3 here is CSAWDRERIGNQPQHF.

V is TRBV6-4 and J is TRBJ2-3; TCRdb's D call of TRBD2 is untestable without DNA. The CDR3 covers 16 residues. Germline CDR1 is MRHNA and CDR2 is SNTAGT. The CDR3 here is CASSDSAGSTTDTQYF.

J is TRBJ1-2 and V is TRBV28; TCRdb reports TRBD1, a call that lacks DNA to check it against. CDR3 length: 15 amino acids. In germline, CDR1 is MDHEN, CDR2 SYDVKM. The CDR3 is CASSDRQGVNYGYTF.

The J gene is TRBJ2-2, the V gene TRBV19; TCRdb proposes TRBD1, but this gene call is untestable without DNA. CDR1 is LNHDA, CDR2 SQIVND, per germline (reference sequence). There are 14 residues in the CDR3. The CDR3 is CATKTSGAPGELFF. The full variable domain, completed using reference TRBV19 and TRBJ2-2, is DGGITQSPKYLFRKEGQNVTLSCEQNLNHDAMYWYRQDPGQGLRLIYYSQIVNDFQKGDIAEGYSVSREKKESFPLTVTSAQKNPTAFYLCATKTSGAPGELFFGEGSRLTVL.